The rows below give T cell receptor beta chains drawn from one sample of a study of cytomegalovirus exposure and HLA in healthy donors. Generated by immunoSEQ multiplex PCR, the TCRdb table keeps only in-frame clones and is missing some. The table lists some 140,000 clones, approximately 80% of them singletons. Sequenced sample: PBMCs. These receptors were collected from a man in his thirties or forties in good health and CMV-seropositive. Each CDR3 is given with its conserved first and last residue. The order of the fields is clone size, J gene, D gene, V gene, CDR3 protein, CDR3 DNA. D genes are given only for firm matches. Clone size is not always given. Where it is, it says once, few, many or a class for expanded clones.

clone_size: -
j_call: TRBJ1-5
d_call: -
v_call: TRBV18
cdr3_aa: CASSPTGRGSNQPQHF
cdr3_nt: TGTGCCAGCTCACCTACCGGCAGAGGGAGCAATCAGCCCCAGCATTTT

clone_size: -
j_call: TRBJ1-1
d_call: -
v_call: TRBV4-3
cdr3_aa: CASSQDAGGSTEAFF
cdr3_nt: TGCGCCAGCAGCCAAGACGCGGGTGGGAGCACTGAAGCTTTCTTT

clone_size: -
j_call: TRBJ2-1
d_call: TRBD2
v_call: TRBV2
cdr3_aa: CASRPLAGGPGEQFF
cdr3_nt: TGTGCCAGCAGACCTCTAGCGGGAGGGCCGGGTGAGCAGTTCTTC

clone_size: -
j_call: TRBJ2-7
d_call: TRBD2
v_call: TRBV7-2
cdr3_aa: CASSLGRLAGVSEQYF
cdr3_nt: TGTGCCAGCAGCTTAGGTAGACTAGCGGGAGTAAGCGAGCAGTACTTC

clone_size: -
j_call: TRBJ2-7
d_call: TRBD2
v_call: TRBV9
cdr3_aa: CASSPRGVGEQYF
cdr3_nt: TGTGCCAGCAGCCCACGGGGGGTAGGGGAGCAGTACTTC

clone_size: -
j_call: TRBJ1-2
d_call: TRBD1
v_call: TRBV5-5
cdr3_aa: CASSLEGTGGYNYGYTF
cdr3_nt: TGTGCCAGCAGCTTGGAGGGGACAGGGGGCTATAACTATGGCTACACCTTC

clone_size: many
j_call: TRBJ2-7
d_call: TRBD2
v_call: TRBV5-1
cdr3_aa: CASSLDTSGVFSYEQYF
cdr3_nt: TGCGCCAGCAGCTTGGATACTAGCGGGGTCTTCTCCTACGAGCAGTACTTC

clone_size: -
j_call: TRBJ2-3
d_call: -
v_call: TRBV7-3
cdr3_aa: CASSLSPGSTDTQYF
cdr3_nt: TGTGCCAGCAGCTTATCCCCGGGTTCCACAGATACGCAGTATTTT

clone_size: -
j_call: TRBJ1-1
d_call: -
v_call: TRBV5-6
cdr3_aa: CASRKGLKNTEAFF
cdr3_nt: TGTGCCAGCAGGAAGGGACTCAAAAACACTGAAGCTTTCTTT

clone_size: -
j_call: TRBJ2-5
d_call: TRBD2
v_call: TRBV19
cdr3_aa: CACSLGGGAWETQYF
cdr3_nt: TGTGCCTGCTCCCTGGGCGGGGGGGCCTGGGAGACCCAGTACTTC

clone_size: -
j_call: TRBJ2-7
d_call: -
v_call: TRBV29-1
cdr3_aa: CSVELSGYEQYF
cdr3_nt: TGCAGCGTTGAGTTGAGCGGCTACGAGCAGTACTTC

clone_size: -
j_call: TRBJ2-1
d_call: -
v_call: TRBV30
cdr3_aa: CASSRGGGYDEQFF
cdr3_nt: TGTGCCTCAAGTCGTGGCGGTGGCTATGATGAGCAGTTCTTC

clone_size: -
j_call: TRBJ1-3
d_call: -
v_call: TRBV29-1
cdr3_aa: CSVEDRGRANSGNTIYF
cdr3_nt: TGCAGCGTTGAAGATCGTGGCAGGGCTAACTCTGGAAACACCATATATTTT

clone_size: -
j_call: TRBJ2-1
d_call: TRBD2
v_call: TRBV7-2
cdr3_aa: CASSRRGEGYNEQFF
cdr3_nt: TGTGCCAGCAGCCGACGGGGGGAGGGCTACAATGAGCAGTTCTTC

clone_size: -
j_call: TRBJ2-1
d_call: TRBD2
v_call: TRBV9
cdr3_aa: CASSVDQREYNEQFF
cdr3_nt: TGTGCCAGCAGCGTAGATCAGCGGGAATACAATGAGCAGTTCTTC

clone_size: -
j_call: TRBJ1-1
d_call: TRBD1
v_call: TRBV29-1
cdr3_aa: CSAQTGLNTEAFF
cdr3_nt: TGCAGCGCTCAGACAGGGCTGAACACTGAAGCTTTCTTT

clone_size: -
j_call: TRBJ2-3
d_call: TRBD1
v_call: TRBV11-2
cdr3_aa: CASSLDTGGITDTQYF
cdr3_nt: TGTGCCAGCAGCTTAGACACAGGGGGGATCACAGATACGCAGTATTTT

clone_size: -
j_call: TRBJ1-2
d_call: -
v_call: TRBV6-5
cdr3_aa: CASSYSEEGPYGYTF
cdr3_nt: TGTGCCAGCAGTTACAGCGAGGAGGGGCCTTATGGCTACACCTTC

clone_size: -
j_call: TRBJ2-7
d_call: -
v_call: TRBV19
cdr3_aa: CASSIRGGREISYEQYF
cdr3_nt: TGTGCCAGTAGTATAAGAGGAGGACGAGAGATTTCCTACGAGCAGTACTTC

clone_size: -
j_call: TRBJ2-7
d_call: TRBD1
v_call: TRBV11-1
cdr3_aa: CASSRGMTGEVEQYF
cdr3_nt: TGTGCCAGCAGCCGCGGCATGACAGGGGAAGTCGAGCAGTACTTC

clone_size: -
j_call: TRBJ2-3
d_call: -
v_call: TRBV11-2
cdr3_aa: CASSLDGSYGTDTQYF
cdr3_nt: TGTGCCAGCAGCTTAGATGGGAGCTATGGCACAGATACGCAGTATTTT

clone_size: -
j_call: TRBJ2-1
d_call: TRBD2
v_call: TRBV28
cdr3_aa: CASSQIRSGTGNEQFF
cdr3_nt: TGTGCCAGCAGTCAAATACGTAGCGGGACCGGTAATGAGCAGTTCTTC

clone_size: -
j_call: TRBJ2-2
d_call: TRBD2
v_call: TRBV7-9
cdr3_aa: CASSSGLAGWSGELFF
cdr3_nt: TGTGCCAGCAGCTCGGGACTAGCGGGATGGAGCGGGGAGCTGTTTTTT

clone_size: -
j_call: TRBJ2-5
d_call: TRBD2
v_call: TRBV4-1
cdr3_aa: CASSPPTSGRETQYF
cdr3_nt: TGCGCCAGCAGCCCGCCGACTAGCGGGAGAGAGACCCAGTACTTC

clone_size: -
j_call: TRBJ2-5
d_call: TRBD2
v_call: TRBV29-1
cdr3_aa: CSVAPSGAETQYF
cdr3_nt: TGCAGCGTTGCCCCTAGCGGGGCAGAGACCCAGTACTTC

clone_size: -
j_call: TRBJ1-5
d_call: TRBD1
v_call: TRBV27
cdr3_aa: CASSSYRGVRNQPQHF
cdr3_nt: TGTGCCAGCAGTTCCTACAGGGGGGTAAGGAATCAGCCCCAGCATTTT

clone_size: -
j_call: TRBJ1-2
d_call: -
v_call: TRBV10-3
cdr3_aa: CATQGVYVYGYTF
cdr3_nt: TGTGCCACCCAGGGCGTTTACGTCTATGGCTACACCTTC

clone_size: -
j_call: TRBJ1-5
d_call: -
v_call: TRBV2
cdr3_aa: CASILDSKVGPQHF
cdr3_nt: TGTGCCAGCATTCTCGACAGTAAGGTAGGGCCCCAGCATTTT